The 15 T cell receptor beta chains below were found in one sample sequenced in a study of T cells in women clearing cervical HPV infection (dated by TCRdb to 2017 to 2018). The library came from the immunoSEQ multiplex PCR assay. TCRdb re-hosts the immuneACCESS table, in-frame sequences only. Its copies lack some clones; in the studies checked, an unresolved V gene accounts for under half of them, and the cause for the rest is not known. This sample's table lists fewer than 30,000 clones. The top ten clones comprise approximately 6.3% of the sample. The sequenced sample was blood buffy coat. The receptors derive from a woman aged 18 to 69 with a cervical HPV16 infection that either progressed to CIN3+ or cleared (not recorded which).

Details on this clone: The CDR3 end falls 3 residues outside the read, so it is completed with the germline J gene. The chain has TRBV10-3 and TRBJ1-2, with D tentatively TRBD1 (5 bases). This CDR3 region has 15 residues. CDR1 and CDR2 (germline): ENHRY, SYGVKD. Incomplete CDR3 DNA: TGTGCCATCAGTGAGTCGTTAGCGGGACGCTACGAG. This sequence encodes CAISESLAGRYE. The complete CDR3 reads CAISESLAGRYEYTF.

As to this clone: The CDR3 end is not reached by the read, which stops 3 residues before it; the germline J gene fills it in. The chain uses TRBV30 and TRBJ2-7; 10 bases line up with TRBD2. Germline assignment: CDR1 GTSNPN and CDR2 SVGIG (reference sequence). CDR3 length: 14 amino acids. The V gene end was trimmed by 4 bases and the J gene end by 6 bases; junction bases not matched to a gene: 9. CDR3 protein: CAWTDTGTSAEQYF. The sequenced part of the CDR3 DNA is TGTGCCTGGACTGACACCGGGACTAGCGCCGAG.

As concerns this clone: From the germline J gene comes the end of the CDR3, since the read stops 3 residues before it. The chain carries TRBV7-8 and TRBJ1-4, with D perhaps matching TRBD1 (5 bases). This CDR3 is 15 amino acids long. Germline CDR1 SGHVS, CDR2 FQNEAQ. Deletions cut 2 bases from V and 8 bases from J, with 15 bases between. CDR3 DNA, as far as it was read: TGTGCCAGCAGCTTATATGAAGGAAGGGGAGAAAAA. Translation: CASSLYEGRGEK. The whole CDR3 protein reads CASSLYEGRGEKLFF.

Turning to this clone: The read stops 3 residues short of the end of the CDR3; the missing end is completed from the germline J gene. The rearrangement links TRBV7-9 to TRBJ2-2; the D gene is possibly TRBD1 (5 bases). V gave up 5 bases and J gave up 9 bases, with 16 bases separating them. There are 14 residues in the CDR3. Germline V gene lookup returns CDR1 SEHNR and CDR2 FQNEAQ (reference sequence). The DNA read from the CDR3 is TGTGCCAGCAGCCCTCGAGACAGTCCATGGGAG. As protein: CASSPRDSPWE. The CDR3 as a whole reads CASSPRDSPWELFF. Drawing the rest from reference TRBV7-9 and TRBJ2-2, the complete variable domain is DTGVSQNPRHKITKRGQNVTFRCDPISEHNRLYWYRQTLGQGPEFLTYFQNEAQLEKSRLLSDRFSAERPKGSFSTLEIQRTEQGDSAMYLCASSPRDSPWELFFGEGSRLTVL.

Notes on this clone: The CDR3 is cut off 3 residues early in the read; its end comes from the germline J gene. The V call is TRBV18, the J call TRBJ1-2; D not certain. The CDR3 has 16 amino acids. CDR1 is KGHSH and CDR2 is LQKENI in the germline V gene. Here the CDR3 reads CASSPLPSGSDNDYTF. The CDR3 bases that were read are TGTGCCAGCTCACCACTCCCCAGCGGAAGTGACAATGAC.

Regarding this clone: With the read ending 3 residues before the CDR3 end, the germline J gene is used to fill in that end. The rearrangement uses TRBV5-1 and TRBJ1-2, with a possible D match to TRBD1 (6 bases). The length of the CDR3 is 14 residues. The germline V gene has CDR1 SGHRS and CDR2 YFSETQ. V was shortened by 0 bases and J by 4 bases, with 10 bases between the two germline ends. The CDR3 spells CASSLGTAPYGYTF. Partial CDR3 DNA: TGCGCCAGCAGCTTGGGGACAGCGCCCTATGGC.

As regards this clone: The DNA ends 3 residues before the CDR3 does, and the rest of the CDR3 is filled in from the germline J gene. The gene calls are TRBV30 and TRBJ1-1, with D perhaps matching TRBD1 (5 bases). Germline CDR1 reads GTSNPN; CDR2 reads SVGIG (reference sequence). The CDR3 contains 11 residues. The part of the CDR3 DNA that was read is TGTGCCTGGAGTGTAGGGGAAGAA. It codes for CAWSVGEE. The CDR3, in full, reads CAWSVGEEAFF.

Turning to this clone: The sequenced fragment ends 3 residues before the CDR3 boundary, so the rest is inferred from the germline J gene. J is TRBJ2-5 and V is TRBV20-1; 8 nucleotides line up with TRBD1. Germline lookup yields CDR1 DFQATT and CDR2 SNEGSKA (reference sequence). This CDR3 contains 14 residues. Trimming removed 7 bases from V and 5 bases from J; junction bases left unmatched: 12. CDR3 sequence reads: CSVPPRTGRETQYF. The part of the CDR3 DNA that was read is TGCAGTGTACCGCCTAGGACAGGGAGGGAGACC.

Of note for this clone: The sequenced fragment ends 3 residues before the CDR3 boundary, so the rest is inferred from the germline J gene. The gene calls are TRBV5-6 and TRBJ1-4; D is undetermined. The CDR3 is made up of 14 amino acids. The germline V gene encodes CDR1 SGHDT and CDR2 YYEEEE. Trimming removed 3 bases at V and 6 bases at J, with 12 bases between. Incomplete CDR3 DNA: TGTGCCAGCAGCTCCAAAGGCGGGGATGAAAAA. Translating gives CASSSKGGDEK. The whole CDR3 reads CASSSKGGDEKLFF.

Points on this clone: The read is 3 residues too short to cover the CDR3 end, so that end is filled in from the germline J gene. V gene TRBV19 combines with J gene TRBJ2-6; TRBD2 aligns across 7 bases. Germline V gives CDR1 LNHDA, CDR2 SQIVND (reference sequence). The V gene end was trimmed by 0 bases and the J gene end by 2 bases; junction bases not matched to a gene: 1. CDR3 length: 16 amino acids. The CDR3 DNA, read in part, is TGTGCCAGTAGTATAGATCGGGGGGCTGGGGCCAACGTC. Translation gives CASSIDRGAGANV. The entire CDR3 reads CASSIDRGAGANVLTF.

With regard to this clone: Coverage ceases 3 residues before the CDR3 finishes, and the germline J gene fills in the end. The chain recombines TRBV5-1 with TRBJ2-2; D possibly corresponds to TRBD1 (5 bases). There are 15 residues in the CDR3. Germline assignment: CDR1 SGHRS and CDR2 YFSETQ. The CDR3 loop reads CASSLVISGANVLFF. CDR3 DNA, as far as it was read: TGCGCCAGCAGCTTGGTTATCTCTGGGGCCAACGTG.

With respect to this clone: From the germline J gene comes the end of the CDR3, since the read stops 3 residues before it. The chain is built from TRBV7-9 and TRBJ2-5; D gene ambiguous. CDR1 SEHNR and CDR2 FQNEAQ come from the germline V gene (reference sequence). V lost 2 bases and J 5 bases, leaving 6 bases between the germline ends. The CDR3 totals 12 residues. The CDR3 loop is CASSLIRETQYF. The sequenced part of the CDR3 DNA is TGTGCCAGCAGCTTAATCAGGGAGACC.

Concerning this clone itself: The read stops 3 residues short of the end of the CDR3; the missing end is completed from the germline J gene. The chain carries TRBV5-1 and TRBJ2-7; 8 bases line up with TRBD1. The junction had 8 bases not matched to a gene; V was cut back by 3 bases and J by 6 bases. Per germline, CDR1 SGHRS and CDR2 YFSETQ. This CDR3 spans 14 amino acids. CDR3 amino acids: CASSSRTGTGEQYF. CDR3 DNA (partial): TGCGCCAGCAGCTCCCGGACAGGGACGGGCGAG.

On this clone: Sequencing ends 3 residues short of the CDR3 end; the germline J gene provides the rest. The chain is built from TRBV30 and TRBJ1-5, with a weak D call TRBD1 (6 bases). Germline assignment: CDR1 GTSNPN and CDR2 SVGIG (reference sequence). V was trimmed by 2 bases and J by 5 bases, leaving 16 bases between them. The CDR3 runs 15 residues. CDR3 residues: CAWSPRGGSDQPQHF. The CDR3 bases that were read are TGTGCCTGGAGTCCTCGGGGGGGCAGCGATCAGCCC.

Note on this clone: The read ends 3 residues shy of where the CDR3 ends; the end is completed using the germline J gene. The chain uses TRBV7-2 and TRBJ2-2; TRBD1 matches 7 bases. Per the germline V gene, CDR1 is SGHTA and CDR2 is FQGNSA. CDR3 length: 15 amino acids. The CDR3 loop is CASSPRTGPNEKLFF. CDR3 DNA (partial): TGTGCCAGCAGCCCCCGGACAGGTCCTAATGAAAAG.